A selection of T cell receptor beta chains follows, all from one sample in a study of blood T cell repertoires in COVID-19. Here immunoSEQ multiplex PCR was the method, and the copy in TCRdb shows in-frame clones only, minus some. Of just over 300,000 clones listed, approximately 89% were seen once; the top ten hold 9.5%. Specimen: PBMCs or T cells enriched from blood (not recorded which). Receptor source: a woman between 35 and 50 years old who had recovered from COVID-19. Both conserved end residues are part of each CDR3. Each record gives: D gene, J gene, V gene, CDR3 protein. The D gene is left open where the match is weak.

>TRBD2|TRBJ2-1|TRBV6-1
CASSESPLVAGALNEQFF
>TRBD2|TRBJ2-7|TRBV30
CAWSGLAGEAEQYF
>TRBD2|TRBJ2-1|TRBV11-3
CASRRTSGGPNNEQFF
>.|TRBJ1-1|TRBV7-2
CASSFVGVNTEAFF
>TRBD1|TRBJ1-1|TRBV11-1
CASSLESGGASTEAFF
>TRBD1|TRBJ2-2|TRBV5-1
CASSTGQGKNTGELFF
>.|TRBJ1-1|TRBV7-6
CASSLARGATEAFF
>TRBD2|TRBJ2-7|TRBV6-2/TRBV6-3
CASSPGLGIHEQYF
>.|TRBJ2-7|TRBV28
CASSLSGDPYEQYF
>.|TRBJ1-5|TRBV30
CAWSVGGGQPQHF
>.|TRBJ2-1|TRBV5-6
CASSSRVGEQFF
>.|TRBJ1-5|TRBV11-3
CASSLELGQPQHF
>TRBD2|TRBJ2-1|TRBV19
CASSIMAGVNNEQFF
>.|TRBJ2-5|TRBV30
CAGGLYQETQYF
>.|TRBJ2-1|TRBV7-2
CATRGGGGPPYNEQFF
>TRBD1|TRBJ2-7|TRBV3-1/TRBV3-2
CASSQEDRSAYEQYF
>TRBD1|TRBJ1-2|TRBV5-4
CASSSRGSDYGYTF
>TRBD1|TRBJ1-1|TRBV7-2
CASSYRTGGITEAFF
>.|TRBJ1-4|TRBV27
CASSLYQGGNEKLFF
>.|TRBJ1-1|TRBV18
CASSPKSGEGTEAFF
>.|TRBJ2-2|TRBV11-3
CASSFGEGGTGELFF
>TRBD2|TRBJ2-7|TRBV3-1/TRBV3-2
CASSQGAGLYEQYF
>.|TRBJ1-6|TRBV18
CASSPYENSPLHF
>.|TRBJ2-3|TRBV2
CASSTGWADTQYF
>.|TRBJ2-1|TRBV10-2
CASRAPPGGEQFF
>.|TRBJ2-5|TRBV7-3
CASSPGLLQETQYF
>TRBD1|TRBJ1-6|TRBV6-5
CASSYFGQDNSPLHF
>TRBD2|TRBJ2-3|TRBV9
CASSALAGVTDTQYF
>TRBD2|TRBJ2-7|TRBV28
CASSLSGRTNYEQYF
>TRBD1|TRBJ2-7|TRBV4-1
CASSQSQQGAEYYEQYF
>TRBD2|TRBJ2-2|TRBV3-1/TRBV3-2
CASSQIPGTSGAGELFF
>.|TRBJ1-5|TRBV28
CASSLAGLGNQPQHF
>.|TRBJ1-5|TRBV5-1
CASSLDRLGGNQPQHF
>.|TRBJ2-2|TRBV15
CATSIRSGAGFLYAGELFF
>.|TRBJ2-1|TRBV7-2
CASSGIPHHEQFF
>.|TRBJ2-2|TRBV2
CASNLGFTGELFF
>.|TRBJ2-1|TRBV7-2
CASTARPPGNFYNEQFF
>TRBD2|TRBJ2-3|TRBV15
CATSPRTSGSLGDTQYF
>TRBD1|TRBJ1-1|TRBV9
CASSVAPGGTEAFF
>.|TRBJ2-7|TRBV9
CASSPTGRYYEQYF
>.|TRBJ2-7|TRBV7-8
CASTGRGYEQYF
>.|TRBJ1-2|TRBV27
CASSSYDQAVEFYGYTF